This T cell receptor (beta chain) was captured by sequencing in a study of blood T cell repertoires in COVID-19. Study-wide context: Collection of acute and convalescent COVID-19 samples took place in the United States, Italy and Spain. Sources were T cells, B-cell-depleted T cells, or PBMCs; the material itself was cDNA or gDNA.

V was clipped by 8 bases and J by 0 bases; unmatched bases: 7. CDR3 length: 16 residues. Germline assignment: CDR1 SGHRS and CDR2 YFSETQ. Original methodology: Scientists estimated how many nucleated cells there were by amplifying reference gene primers. The table came from immunoSEQ multiplex PCR; TCRdb's copy has only in-frame clones and leaves some out. V and J calls and clone size are those listed in that table; D and trimming were worked out from the DNA. Among around 200,000 clones, approximately 80% were seen once, and the ten largest hold about 14%. The sequenced material came from peripheral blood. The receptor's source is a woman between 65 and 79 years old with COVID-19, enrolled during active disease. The rearrangement links TRBV5-1 to TRBJ2-1; 11 bases agree with TRBD2. This chain's CDR3 is CARASGGPYSYNEQFF. CDR3 DNA: TGCGCCAGGGCTAGCGGGGGGCCATACTCCTACAATGAGCAGTTCTTC.